This T cell receptor (beta chain) comes out of a study of persistence of HIV-infected CD4 T cells. Overall study context: Suppressive ART had lasted a median of roughly eight years. Multiple blood draws of up to roughly 200 mL, except two donors with single leukapheresis.

With regard to this clone: As yet, its antigen is unknown.

Study-wide results and limits: Degenerate expanded CDR3beta sequences were enriched among CMV- and Gag-responding cells.

The libraries were made with immunoSEQ version 4 in survey mode. The assay was immunoSEQ multiplex PCR, and TCRdb's table has in-frame clones only and misses some. The sample lists under 20,000 clones, more than 55% occurring once. An overlapping HIV-1 Gag peptide pool stimulated these cells at roughly 1 ug/peptide/mL. Sorting of responding CD4+ T cells relied on upregulated CD40 ligand together with CD69. CD8+ T cells were removed from PBMCs prior to stimulation. The sample here was CD4+ T cells sorted from PBMCs after approximately 19-hour stimulation, taken from a patient who received antiretroviral therapy. This sequence was found in an adult woman with HIV who was CMV-seropositive.

The DNA of the CDR3 is TGTGCCAGCAGCGTGATGGCAGCAACTAATGAAAAACTGTTTTTT. Protein product: CASSVMAATNEKLFF. V usage is TRBV6-5 and J usage is TRBJ1-4; D not certain. Germline V CDR1 and CDR2: MNHEY, SVGAGI. The CDR3 is made up of 15 amino acids. V dropped 6 bases and J dropped 0 bases, with 11 bases sitting between them.